This TCR beta chain was retrieved from a study of high-grade serous ovarian cancer treatment subgroups. Study-wide background: Samples averaged around 14,000 reads and 6,900 or so unique TCR beta rearrangements. Study-level findings and limits: TCR relatedness rose with neoantigen level and trended with mutation load. Bulk tumor TCR sequencing gave no spatial information. Repertoire similarity ranged roughly 0.1 to 0.79 between tumors of one patient.

Tumor samples were taken before definitive surgery or chemotherapy. Trimming cost V 1 base and J 3 bases, with 4 bases left between them. Germline assignment: CDR1 SEHNR and CDR2 FQNEAQ (reference sequence). The CDR3 sequence is 12 residues long. Profiling relied on immunoSEQ multiplex PCR, and the TCRdb table lists in-frame clones only, not all of them. The sample includes a few thousand clones, 76% of them seen just once. As concerns this clone: The antigen is undetermined.

Source material: tumor tissue. The sequence came from a human donor with high-grade serous ovarian cancer. This chain connects TRBV7-9 to TRBJ2-7, with D uncertain. The CDR3, as DNA: TGTGCCAGCAGCTTAGGCGACTACGAGCAGTACTTC. Translation gives CASSLGDYEQYF.